The clone carrying this T cell receptor beta chain came up a few times. The data derive from a study of blood T cell repertoires in COVID-19. Study-level background: Acute and convalescent COVID-19 samples came from the United States, Italy and Spain. Nucleic acid was either cDNA or gDNA, and it came from T cells, B-cell-depleted T cells, or PBMCs.

Authors' processing steps: Researchers report that nucleated cell counts were estimated from reference gene primer amplification. Sequencing used immunoSEQ multiplex PCR; TCRdb keeps in-frame clones, though not all of them. V and J calls and clone size are those listed in that table; D and trimming were worked out from the DNA. Of 110,000 to 150,000 clones in the sample, about four fifths were seen once. Germline lookup yields CDR1 SGHTA and CDR2 FQGNSA. V was trimmed by 2 bases and J by 4 bases, leaving 10 bases between them. The CDR3 covers 14 residues. Sequencing was done on a sample of peripheral blood. The chain uses TRBV7-2 and TRBJ2-3, with D maybe TRBD1 (5 bases). The clonotype comes from a human donor in a cohort sampled during active COVID-19. This CDR3 reads CASSLFQGSDTQYF. The CDR3 DNA reads TGTGCCAGCAGCTTATTCCAGGGATCAGATACGCAGTATTTT. The full variable domain, with the rest looked up from reference TRBV7-2 and TRBJ2-3, is GAGVSQSPSNKVTEKGKDVELRCDPISGHTALYWYRQSLGQGLEFLIYFQGNSAPDKSGLPSDRFSAERTGGSVSTLTIQRTQQEDSAVYLCASSLFQGSDTQYFGPGTRLTVL.